The clone carrying this T cell receptor (beta chain) was seen a few times. The antigen is unknown. V lost 8 bases and J lost 0; bases outside the gene matches: 2. This CDR3 spans 14 amino acids. This specimen comes from a study of post-analysis software for immune sequencing data. The TCR beta cDNA libraries carried unique molecular identifiers. MiXCR, applied by TCRdb to the PCR reads, yields one record per CDR3 protein. The sample has approximately 730,000 distinct CDR3 sequences, about half seen once. Findings and limits, study-wide: Elevated frequency relative to controls characterized several TRBV segments in patients, TRBV5-6, TRBV5-1 and TRBV20-1 among them.

The V and J genes are TRBV12-3 or TRBV12-4 and TRBJ2-7, with 12 bases fitting TRBD2. This receptor was obtained from a girl aged 10 to 17 with multiple sclerosis. The sequenced sample consisted of blood. CDR3 sequence: CASGLAGSSYEQYF. For the CDR3, the DNA is TGTGCCAGCGGACTAGCGGGAAGCTCCTACGAGCAGTACTTC.